Shown below are 24 T cell receptor beta chains from a single sample sequenced in a study of T cells after yellow fever vaccination. Via MiXCR, TCRdb re-called the 5' RACE reads, giving one row per CDR3 protein. The repertoire holds hundreds of thousands of distinct CDR3 sequences, with 4.1% as singletons. The starting material was PBMCs, obtained 5 days after the yellow fever booster vaccination. These receptors all come from a man aged 18 to 30 who received the YFV17D yellow fever vaccine.

The chain has TRBV12-3 or TRBV12-4 and TRBJ2-7; TRBD2 matches at 8 bases. The CDR3 is made up of 15 amino acids. J was trimmed by 1 base and V by 4 bases; bases with no gene match: 6. The CDR3 DNA follows: TGTGCCAGCAGTTCGGGGGGGACCCTATCCTACGAGCAGTACTTC. Translating gives CASSSGGTLSYEQYF.

The table lists this clonotype with a few counts. V is TRBV5-6 and J is TRBJ2-2; D is uncertain. CDR3 length: 12 residues. Between the trimmed V and J ends, which lost 5 bases and 6 bases, there was a span of 8 bases. CDR1 is SGHDT, CDR2 YYEEEE, per germline. CDR3 in DNA: TGTGCCAGCAGGTGGCCCCCCGGGGAGCTGTTTTTT. It yields the protein CASRWPPGELFF.

The table lists this clonotype with a few counts. The gene calls are TRBV2 and TRBJ1-1; D remains unclear. Germline CDR1 and CDR2: SNHLY and FYNNEI. The germline V and J ends were trimmed by 4 bases and 6 bases, with 18 bases remaining between them. There are 15 residues in the CDR3. The CDR3 loop is CASSGGGRAAAEAFF. The CDR3 DNA is TGTGCCAGCAGTGGTGGTGGACGGGCGGCCGCTGAAGCTTTCTTT.

This clonotype has just a few counts. The chain combines TRBV18 with TRBJ1-1; 8 bases are shared with TRBD1. The junction had 4 bases not matched to a gene; V was cut back by 3 bases and J by 10 bases. In germline, CDR1 is KGHSH, CDR2 LQKENI. The CDR3 is 12 residues long. CDR3 region: CASSPDREAAFF. The CDR3 bases are TGTGCCAGCTCACCGGACAGGGAGGCAGCTTTCTTT.

This clonotype was counted only a few times. V is TRBV7-6 and J is TRBJ2-7; D could derive from TRBD1 or TRBD2 (5 bases each). CDR1 and CDR2 from the germline V gene are SGHVS and FNYEAQ. This CDR3 contains 12 residues. The V and J ends lost 2 bases and 6 bases respectively, with 8 bases between them. The CDR3 protein is CASSLTRGEQYF. In DNA form, the CDR3 reads TGTGCCAGCAGCTTAACGAGGGGCGAGCAGTACTTC. The entire variable domain, with the rest obtained from reference TRBV7-6 and TRBJ2-7, is as follows: GAGVSQSPRYKVTKRGQDVALRCDPISGHVSLYWYRQALGQGPEFLTYFNYEAQQDKSGLPNDRFSAERPEGSISTLTIQRTEQRDSAMYRCASSLTRGEQYFGPGTRLTVT.

This sequence joins TRBV6-5 and TRBJ2-2, with 7 positions matching TRBD1. The CDR3 contains 16 residues. The junction had 12 bases not matched to a gene; V was cut back by 7 bases and J by 4 bases. From germline, CDR1 is MNHEY and CDR2 SVGAGI. CDR3 DNA: TGTGCCAGCATCAAAATAGGGGACAGAGTCACCGGGGAGCTGTTTTTT. It yields the protein CASIKIGDRVTGELFF.

There are many counts of this clonotype. V usage is TRBV6-5 and J usage is TRBJ2-7, with 8 positions matching TRBD1. Germline CDR1 and CDR2: MNHEY and SVGAGI. Trimming cost V 5 bases and J 6 bases; bases outside gene matches: 6. The CDR3 is 13 amino acids. For the CDR3, the DNA is TGTGCCAGCAGTCCTACAGGGGGAGGCGAGCAGTACTTC. Translated, it gives CASSPTGGGEQYF.

This clonotype was seen many times. The chain carries TRBV6-5 and TRBJ2-2; D possibly corresponds to TRBD1 (5 bases). The germline V and J ends were trimmed by 0 bases and 3 bases, with 11 bases remaining between them. Germline V gene data show CDR1 as MNHEY and CDR2 as SVGAGI. This CDR3 has 16 amino acids. In DNA, the CDR3 is TGTGCCAGCAGTTACTCGAAAGGGGCTTACACCGGGGAGCTGTTTTTT. Amino acid sequence: CASSYSKGAYTGELFF.

At least ten counts were recorded for this clonotype. The rearrangement uses TRBV5-1 and TRBJ2-1, with D maybe TRBD1 (5 bases). The V end was cut by 1 base, the J end by 7 bases, with 12 bases between. CDR3 size: 14 residues. The germline CDR1 and CDR2 sequences are SGHRS and YFSETQ. The chain's CDR3 is CASSLQGFQNEQFF. The CDR3 DNA reads as TGCGCCAGCAGCTTGCAGGGTTTTCAAAATGAGCAGTTCTTC.

The CDR3 here is CASSDTRQEPSRVYEQYF. CDR3 coding DNA: TGTGCCAGCAGCGACACCCGACAGGAGCCAAGCCGGGTCTACGAGCAGTACTTC. The chain joins TRBV6-2 or TRBV6-3 to TRBJ2-7, with D maybe TRBD1 (6 bases). Germline V CDR1 and CDR2: MNHEY, SVGEGT. V lost 6 bases to trimming and J lost 3 bases, with 27 bases between them. The CDR3 is made up of 18 amino acids.

V and J are TRBV6-2 or TRBV6-3 and TRBJ1-2; a possible D gene is TRBD1 (5 bases). This CDR3 contains 13 residues. Germline V gene data show CDR1 as MNHEY and CDR2 as SVGEGT. Trimming removed 4 bases at V and 4 bases at J, with 10 bases between. The CDR3 spells CASSWGEIYGYTF. Written as DNA, the CDR3 is TGTGCCAGCAGTTGGGGGGAGATCTATGGCTACACCTTC.

V gene TRBV28 combines with J gene TRBJ1-5; D is ambiguous. This CDR3 has 12 residues. CDR1 and CDR2 from the germline V gene are MDHEN and SYDVKM. Trimming removed 1 base at V and 7 bases at J, with 5 bases between. This CDR3 is CASSLLRQPQHF. The CDR3 coding sequence is TGTGCCAGCAGTTTATTACGGCAGCCCCAGCATTTT.

The table lists this clonotype with a few counts. The chain recombines TRBV4-1 with TRBJ1-1, with a tentative D call TRBD1 (6 bases). Germline V gives CDR1 MGHRA, CDR2 YSYEKL. V lost 1 base and J lost 5, with 17 bases in between. CDR3 length equals 16 residues. The CDR3 region has the DNA TGCGCCAGCAGCCAAGTAACGGGGGGCAGGGGAACTGAAGCTTTCTTT. Translating gives CASSQVTGGRGTEAFF.

This clonotype was detected many times. The chain uses TRBV6-6 and TRBJ2-2; 7 positions match TRBD1. This CDR3 is built from 14 residues. Germline CDR1 and CDR2: MNHNY and SVGAGI (reference sequence). Germline trimming cut 7 bases from V and 4 bases from J; bases unmatched to any gene: 6. CDR3 loop: CASNKGASTGELFF. For the CDR3, the DNA is TGTGCCAGCAATAAGGGGGCGAGCACCGGGGAGCTGTTTTTT.

This clonotype came up a few times. The chain recombines TRBV12-3 or TRBV12-4 with TRBJ1-2; a weak D match, TRBD1 (5 bases). CDR3 length: 14 residues. Trimming cost V 1 base and J 8 bases, with 14 bases left between them. The CDR3 reads CASSLEGQSTGYTF. The CDR3 DNA reads as TGTGCCAGCAGTTTAGAGGGGCAGAGCACGGGCTACACCTTC.

This clonotype was seen many times. J is TRBJ2-1 and V is TRBV7-8, with a tentative D call TRBD2 (5 bases). Trimming stripped 4 bases from V and 6 bases from J, with 10 bases between. The length of the CDR3 is 13 residues. CDR1 is SGHVS and CDR2 is FQNEAQ in the germline V gene. The CDR3: CASSSTRSNEQFF. CDR3 coding DNA: TGTGCCAGCAGCTCTACTAGGTCCAATGAGCAGTTCTTC.

This chain connects TRBV19 to TRBJ2-3, with 7 bases matching TRBD2. With V trimmed by 10 bases and J by 3 bases, 7 bases remained unmatched. Germline loops: CDR1 LNHDA, CDR2 SQIVND (reference sequence). This CDR3 contains 13 residues. Written as DNA, the CDR3 is TGTGCCACTCAAGGGCGGGGGACAGATACGCAGTATTTT. Translating it yields CATQGRGTDTQYF.

This clonotype has just a few counts. This chain links TRBV4-1 with TRBJ1-4; D possibly corresponds to TRBD1 (5 bases). The CDR3 contains 16 residues. V was shortened by 0 bases and J by 7 bases, with 15 bases between the two germline ends. The germline V gene has CDR1 MGHRA and CDR2 YSYEKL. In DNA, the CDR3 is TGCGCCAGCAGCCAAGAAGGCGCAGGGTGGGGTGAAAAACTGTTTTTT. Translated: CASSQEGAGWGEKLFF.

J is TRBJ1-6 and V is TRBV9; the D is unclear. V lost 0 bases to trimming and J lost 7 bases, with 5 bases between them. The germline CDR1 and CDR2 sequences are SGDLS and YYNGEE. CDR3 length equals 13 residues. The CDR3 DNA follows: TGTGCCAGCAGCGTAGATCCCAATTCACCCCTCCACTTT. Its protein is CASSVDPNSPLHF.

This clonotype was picked up many times. The V and J genes are TRBV4-3 and TRBJ1-6; D is unresolved. Germline V gene data show CDR1 as LGHNA and CDR2 as YSLEER. With 0 bases removed from V and 12 bases from J, the gap between germline ends came to 9 bases. This CDR3 is 13 amino acids long. The CDR3 region has the DNA TGCGCCAGCAGCCAAGACCGGCTCCGACCCCTCCACTTT. Encoded protein: CASSQDRLRPLHF.

This clonotype was seen a handful of times. This chain joins TRBV5-4 and TRBJ2-5, with D unresolved. Germline loops: CDR1 SGHNT, CDR2 YYREEE (reference sequence). This CDR3 contains 14 residues. Deletions cut 2 bases from V and 3 bases from J, with 11 bases between. CDR3 sequence: CASSLRDGEETQYF. In DNA form, the CDR3 reads TGTGCCAGCAGCTTAAGAGACGGCGAAGAGACCCAGTACTTC.

The gene calls are TRBV12-3 or TRBV12-4 and TRBJ1-5; 7 nucleotides match TRBD1. This CDR3 spans 13 amino acids. The V gene end was trimmed by 7 bases and the J gene end by 3 bases; junction bases not matched to a gene: 3. This CDR3 is CASTQGVNQPQHF. The CDR3 bases are TGTGCCAGCACCCAGGGGGTCAATCAGCCCCAGCATTTT.

This clonotype has at least ten counts. The chain is built from TRBV29-1 and TRBJ2-1, with 12 bases that match TRBD2. The CDR3 is 14 residues long. Germline CDR1 and CDR2: SQVTM and ANQGSEA. Germline trimming cut 6 bases from V and 6 bases from J; bases unmatched to any gene: 6. The CDR3 is CSVMTSGGLNEQFF. The CDR3 DNA sequence: TGCAGCGTCATGACTAGCGGGGGACTCAATGAGCAGTTCTTC.

This clonotype has more than one count but fewer than ten. The chain joins TRBV20-1 to TRBJ1-1; D is uncertain. The CDR3 covers 14 residues. The V end lost 6 bases, the J end lost 1 base, and 15 bases lay between the germline ends. Germline V gives CDR1 DFQATT, CDR2 SNEGSKA (reference sequence). CDR3 nucleotide sequence: TGCAGTGCCGAGATAGGGCCCCAGAACACTGAAGCTTTCTTT. The encoded protein is CSAEIGPQNTEAFF.